A single sample gave rise to the 27 T cell receptor beta chains below, sequenced in a study of OX40 agonist ivuxolimab in advanced cancers. This table comes from immunoSEQ multiplex PCR, and its TCRdb copy is limited to in-frame clones, with some not included. The sample records 50,000 to 75,000 clones, about 76% being singletons. Sample: CD4+ or CD8+ T cells sorted from blood, taken in a trial of the OX40 agonist ivuxolimab. These receptors all stem from an adult with an advanced solid tumor such as melanoma, head and neck, liver or kidney cancer.

The chain links TRBV19 to TRBJ2-2; perhaps TRBD1 as D (6 bases). CDR3 size: 14 residues. V lost 6 bases and J 6 bases, leaving 14 bases between the germline ends. CDR1 and CDR2 (germline): LNHDA, SQIVND (reference sequence). CDR3 sequence reads: CASRQGSGSGELFF. The DNA of the CDR3 is TGTGCCAGTAGACAGGGAAGCGGTTCCGGGGAGCTGTTTTTT.

The chain is built from TRBV14 and TRBJ2-7; TRBD1 or TRBD2 may be the D gene (7 bases each). The J call could be wrong; TRBJ2-1 is a better fit for the DNA end. The CDR3 covers 15 residues. Germline CDR1 is SGHDN and CDR2 is FVKESK. As DNA, the CDR3 is TGTGCCAGCAGCCGAAACAGGGGAGGGCTCTATGAGCAGTTCTTC. It codes for CASSRNRGGLYEQFF.

This clone has more than one count but fewer than ten. The genes are TRBV5-6 and TRBJ2-3; no firm D call. Germline CDR1 SGHDT, CDR2 YYEEEE. Trimming removed 5 bases from V and 2 bases from J, with 15 bases in between. The length of the CDR3 is 15 residues. CDR3 in amino acids: CASRIRLGLTDTQYF. The DNA for the CDR3 is TGTGCCAGCAGGATCCGGCTAGGGCTCACAGATACGCAGTATTTT.

The V and J genes are TRBV7-2 and TRBJ2-1; possibly TRBD1 for D (5 bases). The germline V and J ends were trimmed by 3 bases and 7 bases, with 10 bases remaining between them. The CDR3 length is 13 residues. Germline V gives CDR1 SGHTA, CDR2 FQGNSA. The CDR3, as DNA: TGTGCCAGCAGCTTGACAGCTTTTAATGAGCAGTTCTTC. Translating it yields CASSLTAFNEQFF.

The chain joins TRBV11-3 to TRBJ2-1; weak D call: TRBD2 (7 bases). Germline CDR1 SGHNT, CDR2 YENEEA. V lost 3 bases to trimming and J lost 9 bases, with 15 bases between them. This CDR3 comprises 14 residues. Here the CDR3 DNA reads TGTGCCAGCAGCTTTCAGGGGACTACTGCTGAGCAGTTCTTC. It encodes CASSFQGTTAEQFF.

The V gene is TRBV2, the J gene TRBJ1-1; tentatively, D is TRBD1 (5 bases). V was clipped by 2 bases and J by 4 bases, with 11 bases between them. This CDR3 is 14 amino acids long. CDR1 is SNHLY and CDR2 is FYNNEI in the germline V gene. CDR3 sequence (DNA): TGTGCCAGCAGTGAAAGCGGTCAGGGCACTGAAGCTTTCTTT. Protein sequence: CASSESGQGTEAFF.

The chain combines TRBV19 with TRBJ2-5; D is ambiguous. CDR3 length equals 13 residues. Trimming cost V 4 bases and J 4 bases, with 10 bases left between them. The germline gives CDR1 LNHDA, CDR2 SQIVND (reference sequence). In DNA form, the CDR3 reads TGTGCCAGTAGTAGAGAGGAAGGAGAGACCCAGTACTTC. Translated: CASSREEGETQYF. Combining the CDR3 with reference TRBV19 and TRBJ2-5 gives the whole variable domain DGGITQSPKYLFRKEGQNVTLSCEQNLNHDAMYWYRQDPGQGLRLIYYSQIVNDFQKGDIAEGYSVSREKKESFPLTVTSAQKNPTAFYLCASSREEGETQYFGPGTRLLVL.

The CDR3 DNA follows: TGTGCCAGCAGCCAAGATTCGGCCGGGGGGGGGTGGAACACTGAAGCTTTCTTT. Translating gives CASSQDSAGGGWNTEAFF. J is TRBJ1-1 and V is TRBV4-2, with D tentatively TRBD1 (5 bases). CDR1 and CDR2 from the germline V gene are LGHNA and YNFKEQ. The CDR3 sequence is 18 residues long. The V gene lost 0 bases and the J gene lost 1 base, with 18 bases spanning the gap.

V usage is TRBV4-1 and J usage is TRBJ1-4, with D hard to call. This CDR3 is 17 amino acids long. In germline, CDR1 is MGHRA, CDR2 YSYEKL. Between the trimmed V and J ends, which lost 2 bases and 5 bases, there was a span of 18 bases. The CDR3 DNA is TGCGCCAGCAGCCAAAACCCCGACGGAGTAATGAATGAAAAACTGTTTTTT. Translated, it gives CASSQNPDGVMNEKLFF.

V is TRBV18 and J is TRBJ2-1, with 8 bases fitting TRBD2. With 3 bases clipped from V and 6 bases from J, the junction kept 7 bases outside the gene matches. This CDR3 has 15 residues. CDR1 KGHSH and CDR2 LQKENI come from the germline V gene. CDR3 sequence reads: CASSPWRGVRNEQFF. DNA of the CDR3: TGTGCCAGCTCACCTTGGCGGGGGGTGCGCAATGAGCAGTTCTTC.

The chain uses TRBV2 and TRBJ1-2; D is uncertain. Germline loops: CDR1 SNHLY, CDR2 FYNNEI. This CDR3 spans 14 amino acids. V shed 7 bases and J shed 7 bases, with 19 bases lying between them. For the CDR3, the DNA is TGTGCCAGCACCGAAAGTGGGTACCGGGCTGGCTACACCTTC. Translation: CASTESGYRAGYTF.

V gene TRBV7-9 combines with J gene TRBJ1-2; 12 bases align to TRBD1. V lost 5 bases, J lost 7 bases, and 8 bases stayed unmatched. The CDR3 is 15 amino acids. Germline CDR1 is SEHNR and CDR2 is FQNEAQ (reference sequence). CDR3 region: CASSRDGTGGIGYTF. DNA for the CDR3: TGTGCCAGCAGCCGAGATGGGACAGGGGGCATTGGCTACACCTTC. Full variable domain (missing parts from reference TRBV7-9 and TRBJ1-2): DTGVSQNPRHKITKRGQNVTFRCDPISEHNRLYWYRQTLGQGPEFLTYFQNEAQLEKSRLLSDRFSAERPKGSFSTLEIQRTEQGDSAMYLCASSRDGTGGIGYTFGSGTRLTVV.

This clone was counted between two and nine times. The chain combines TRBV6-1 with TRBJ1-4, with D unresolved. The CDR3 covers 15 residues. Germline loops: CDR1 MNHNS, CDR2 SASEGT. V was shortened by 4 bases and J by 6 bases, with 15 bases between the two germline ends. The CDR3 nucleotides read TGTGCCAGCAGTGTGGACGGCAACTTCGATGAAAAACTGTTTTTT. It is translated as CASSVDGNFDEKLFF.

The CDR3 region has the DNA TGTGCCAGCAGAAAGGCTGGGAACACTGAAGCTTTCTTT. Protein product: CASRKAGNTEAFF. This chain uses TRBV5-5 with TRBJ1-1; the D is unclear. This CDR3 has 13 residues. Germline CDR1 reads SGHKS; CDR2 reads YYEKEE (reference sequence). V shed 5 bases and J shed 1 base, with 9 bases lying between them.

V gene TRBV6-6 combines with J gene TRBJ1-3; a possible D gene is TRBD1 (5 bases). Trimming took 6 bases from V and 3 from J, leaving 12 bases between them. There are 14 residues in the CDR3. The V gene's germline CDR1 is MNHNY and CDR2 SVGAGI (reference sequence). The CDR3 is CASSPTGGGNTIYF. The CDR3 coding sequence is TGTGCCAGCAGCCCCACTGGGGGTGGAAACACCATATATTTT.

The CDR3 protein is CANTGTKRGYTF. CDR3 bases: TGCGCCAATACCGGGACCAAGCGTGGCTACACCTTC. The rearrangement links TRBV10-1 to TRBJ1-2; possible D gene TRBD1, 5 bases. The CDR3 spans 12 residues. V was trimmed by 10 bases and J by 7 bases, leaving 16 bases between them. CDR1 is WNHNN and CDR2 is SYGVQD in the germline V gene (reference sequence).

This sequence joins TRBV11-3 and TRBJ1-2; 7 bases are a match to TRBD1. Germline V gene data show CDR1 as SGHNT and CDR2 as YENEEA. CDR3 size: 14 residues. The V gene end was trimmed by 5 bases and the J gene end by 7 bases; junction bases not matched to a gene: 10. The CDR3 protein is CASSPETGSRGYTF. The DNA of the CDR3 is TGTGCCAGCAGCCCGGAGACAGGGTCTCGTGGCTACACCTTC.

The rearrangement uses TRBV6-1 and TRBJ1-2; D is perhaps TRBD1 (5 bases). The V end lost 5 bases, the J end lost 1 base, and 8 bases lay between the germline ends. The germline V gene has CDR1 MNHNS and CDR2 SASEGT. CDR3 length: 13 residues. The CDR3 loop reads CASSSDSNYGYTF. In DNA form, the CDR3 reads TGTGCCAGCAGTTCCGACAGTAACTATGGCTACACCTTC.

The chain uses TRBV6-1 and TRBJ1-6; the D gene is possibly TRBD1 (6 bases). Germline V gene data show CDR1 as MNHNS and CDR2 as SASEGT. The CDR3 runs to 15 residues. The V and J ends lost 5 bases and 8 bases respectively, with 16 bases between them. The CDR3 loop reads CASSRLVQGDSPLHF. The CDR3 DNA is TGTGCCAGCAGTCGCCTCGTACAGGGAGATTCACCCCTCCACTTT.

V is TRBV6-5 and J is TRBJ2-5; 9 positions match TRBD2. The end of the DNA fits TRBJ2-7 better, so the J call may be wrong. The germline CDR1 and CDR2 sequences are MNHEY and SVGAGI. The CDR3 extends over 13 amino acids. The CDR3: CASSVAGAYEQYF. DNA for the CDR3: TGTGCCAGCAGTGTAGCGGGAGCCTACGAGCAGTACTTC.

The CDR3 region has the DNA TGCAGCGTAGCCGACAGGGGTGGTGAAAAACTGTTTTTT. Translated, it gives CSVADRGGEKLFF. The chain uses TRBV29-1 and TRBJ1-4; 8 bases map to TRBD1. In germline, CDR1 is SQVTM, CDR2 ANQGSEA. The J segment lost 7 bases and the V segment lost 6 bases, leaving 7 bases of the junction unmatched. The CDR3 contains 13 residues.

The chain combines TRBV7-2 with TRBJ2-7; 9 nucleotides agree with TRBD1. The V gene end was trimmed by 1 base and the J gene end by 1 base; junction bases not matched to a gene: 5. The length of the CDR3 is 16 residues. CDR1 and CDR2 from the germline V gene are SGHTA and FQGNSA. The CDR3 DNA reads as TGTGCCAGCAGCTTAGTCTCGGGACAGGGATCCTACGAGCAGTACTTC. It specifies CASSLVSGQGSYEQYF.

With respect to this clone: At one boundary the junction diverges from the germline segment, which might be a read error. V and J are TRBV5-8 and TRBJ1-1; no definite D call. CDR3 length: 10 residues. Germline values: CDR1 SGHTS, CDR2 YDEGEE. This CDR3 reads CASSLSRTVF. The CDR3 DNA reads TGTGCCAGCAGCTTGTCCAGGACGGTCTTT.

The V gene is TRBV18, the J gene TRBJ2-2; D is perhaps TRBD1 or TRBD2 (5 bases each). CDR3 length: 17 amino acids. V dropped 2 bases and J dropped 6 bases, with 19 bases sitting between them. Germline V gene lookup returns CDR1 KGHSH and CDR2 LQKENI. CDR3 bases: TGTGCCAGCTCACCAAGTTCGGGACGGCCGAGCGCCGGGGAGCTGTTTTTT. Translating it yields CASSPSSGRPSAGELFF.

This clone is medium-sized within its sample. The chain carries TRBV25-1 and TRBJ2-6; D ambiguous. Deletions cut 5 bases from V and 3 bases from J, with 5 bases between. This CDR3 is 13 amino acids long. CDR1 MGHDK and CDR2 SYGVNS come from the germline V gene. CDR3 amino acids: CASSISGANVLTF. The CDR3 coding sequence is TGTGCCAGCAGTATAAGTGGGGCCAACGTCCTGACTTTC.

The chain joins TRBV5-1 to TRBJ2-5; D may be TRBD1 or TRBD2 (6 bases each). The J call could be wrong; TRBJ2-7 is a better fit for the DNA end. In germline, CDR1 is SGHRS, CDR2 YFSETQ. This CDR3 is built from 14 residues. The CDR3 sequence is CASSPAGGGYEQYF. The CDR3, as DNA: TGCGCCAGCAGCCCCGCAGGAGGGGGCTACGAGCAGTACTTC.

This clone was seen once. The chain is built from TRBV5-1 and TRBJ1-5, with a possible D match to TRBD1 (5 bases). Germline V gene sequence: CDR1 SGHRS, CDR2 YFSETQ. This CDR3 region has 14 residues. V lost 2 bases to trimming and J lost 6 bases, with 12 bases between them. CDR3 nucleotide sequence: TGCGCCAGCAGCTTCGAAGGCGGGGCTCAGCCCCAGCATTTT. Translating gives CASSFEGGAQPQHF.